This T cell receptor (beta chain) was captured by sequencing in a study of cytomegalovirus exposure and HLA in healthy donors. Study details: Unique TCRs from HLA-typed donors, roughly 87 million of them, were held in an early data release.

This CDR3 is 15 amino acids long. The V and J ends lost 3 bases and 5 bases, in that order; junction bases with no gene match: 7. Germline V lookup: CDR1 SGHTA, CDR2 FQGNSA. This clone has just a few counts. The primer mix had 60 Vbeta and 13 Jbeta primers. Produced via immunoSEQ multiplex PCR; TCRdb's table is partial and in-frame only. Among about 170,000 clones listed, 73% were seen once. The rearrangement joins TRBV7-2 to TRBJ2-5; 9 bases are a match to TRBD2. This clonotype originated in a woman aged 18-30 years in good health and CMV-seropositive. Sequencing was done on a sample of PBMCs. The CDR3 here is CASSLERGETETQYF. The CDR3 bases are TGTGCCAGCAGCTTGGAGCGGGGGGAAACGGAGACCCAGTACTTC.